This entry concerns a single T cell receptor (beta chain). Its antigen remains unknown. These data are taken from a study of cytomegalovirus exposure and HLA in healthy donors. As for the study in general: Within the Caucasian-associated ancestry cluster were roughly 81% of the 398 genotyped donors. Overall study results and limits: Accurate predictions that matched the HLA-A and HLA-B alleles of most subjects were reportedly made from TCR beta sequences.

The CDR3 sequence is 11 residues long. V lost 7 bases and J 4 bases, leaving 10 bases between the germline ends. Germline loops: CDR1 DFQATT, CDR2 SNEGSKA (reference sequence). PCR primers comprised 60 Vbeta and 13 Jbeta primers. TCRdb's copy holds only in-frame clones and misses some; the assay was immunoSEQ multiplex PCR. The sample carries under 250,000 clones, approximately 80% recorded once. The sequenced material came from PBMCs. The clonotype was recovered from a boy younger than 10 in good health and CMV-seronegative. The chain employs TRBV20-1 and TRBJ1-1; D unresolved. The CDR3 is CSVASGTEAFF. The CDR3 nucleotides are TGCAGTGTCGCTTCCGGCACTGAAGCTTTCTTT.